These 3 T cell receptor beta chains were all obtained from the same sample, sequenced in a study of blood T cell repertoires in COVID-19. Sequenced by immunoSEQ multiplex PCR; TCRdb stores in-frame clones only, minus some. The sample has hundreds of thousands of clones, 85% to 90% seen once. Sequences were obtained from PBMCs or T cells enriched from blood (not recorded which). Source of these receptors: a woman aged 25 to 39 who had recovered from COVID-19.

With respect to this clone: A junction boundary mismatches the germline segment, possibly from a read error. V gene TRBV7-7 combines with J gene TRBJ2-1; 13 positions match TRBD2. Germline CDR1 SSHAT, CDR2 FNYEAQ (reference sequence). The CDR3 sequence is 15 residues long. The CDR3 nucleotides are TGTGCTAGCAGCCAACTAGCGGGAGGGCCTAATGAGCAGTTCTTC. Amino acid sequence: CASSQLAGGPNEQFF.

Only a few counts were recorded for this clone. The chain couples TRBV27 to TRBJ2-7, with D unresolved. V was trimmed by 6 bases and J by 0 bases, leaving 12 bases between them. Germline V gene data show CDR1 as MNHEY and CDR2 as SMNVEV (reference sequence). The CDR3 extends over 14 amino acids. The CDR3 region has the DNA TGTGCCAGCAGCCAAACAGATACCTCCTACGAGCAGTACTTC. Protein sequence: CASSQTDTSYEQYF.

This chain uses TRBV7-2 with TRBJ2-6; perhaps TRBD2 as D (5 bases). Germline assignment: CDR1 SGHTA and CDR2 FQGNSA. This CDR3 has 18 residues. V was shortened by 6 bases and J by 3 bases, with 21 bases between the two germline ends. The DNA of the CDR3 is TGTGCCAGCAGTATTAGTGCAGTCGGAGGTTATGGGGCCAACGTCCTGACTTTC. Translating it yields CASSISAVGGYGANVLTF.